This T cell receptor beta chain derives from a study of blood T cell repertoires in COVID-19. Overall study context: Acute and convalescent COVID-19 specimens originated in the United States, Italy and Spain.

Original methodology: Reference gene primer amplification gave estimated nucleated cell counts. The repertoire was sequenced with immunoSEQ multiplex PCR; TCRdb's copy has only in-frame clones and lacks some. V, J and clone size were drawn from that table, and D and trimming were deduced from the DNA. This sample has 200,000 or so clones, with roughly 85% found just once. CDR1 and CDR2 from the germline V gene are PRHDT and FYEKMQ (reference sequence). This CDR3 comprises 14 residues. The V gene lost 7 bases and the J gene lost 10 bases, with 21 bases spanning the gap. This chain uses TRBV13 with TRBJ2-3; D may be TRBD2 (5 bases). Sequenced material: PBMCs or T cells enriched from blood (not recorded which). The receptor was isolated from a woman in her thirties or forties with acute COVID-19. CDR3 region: CASTPADSVPAQYF. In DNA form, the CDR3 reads TGTGCCAGCACCCCAGCCGATAGCGTCCCAGCGCAGTATTTT.